The 19 T cell receptor beta chains in this list originate from one sample, sequenced in a study of beta chain features in type 1 diabetes. Every bit of the isolated RNA underwent reverse transcription, so sequencing read expressed TCRB transcripts. The assay was immunoSEQ multiplex PCR, and TCRdb's table has in-frame clones only and misses some. The sample consists of about 360,000 clones, 10% to 15% of them appearing once. Input material: naive CD4+ T cells from blood. Source of these receptors: a man younger than 35 in good health.

Notes on this clone: A junction end diverges from the germline sequence, so it may reflect a read error. This rearrangement joins TRBV5-4 to TRBJ2-7; 8 nucleotides line up with TRBD1. The length of the CDR3 is 15 residues. Germline V gives CDR1 SGHNT, CDR2 YYREEE (reference sequence). The CDR3 DNA reads TGCGCCAGCAGCCTGGAGGACAGGGACTCGGACGAGCAGTACTTC. This codes for CASSLEDRDSDEQYF. The full variable domain, completed using reference TRBV5-4 and TRBJ2-7, is ETGVTQSPTHLIKTRGQQVTLRCSSQSGHNTVSWYQQALGQGPQFIFQYYREEENGRGNFPPRFSGLQFPNYSSELNVNALELDDSALYLCASSLEDRDSDEQYFGPGTRLTVT.

The gene calls are TRBV11-2 and TRBJ2-3, with 11 bases identical to TRBD1. The V and J ends lost 5 bases and 3 bases, in that order; junction bases with no gene match: 7. CDR1 is SGHAT and CDR2 is FQNNGV in the germline V gene. The CDR3 extends over 16 amino acids. CDR3 DNA sequence: TGTGCCAGCAGCACCCGGACAGGGGGCAGGACAGATACGCAGTATTTT. This encodes CASSTRTGGRTDTQYF.

This clone has more than one count but fewer than ten. CDR3 sequence: CASSLIAVGEQYF. In nucleotides, the CDR3 is TGTGCCAGCAGCTTGATCGCGGTCGGCGAGCAGTACTTC. V gene TRBV5-4 combines with J gene TRBJ2-7; D call uncertain. The CDR3 consists of 13 residues. Germline CDR1 reads SGHNT; CDR2 reads YYREEE (reference sequence). Deletions cut 1 base from V and 6 bases from J, with 11 bases between.

This chain links TRBV5-4 with TRBJ2-1, with D possibly matching TRBD2 (6 bases). Germline V gene data show CDR1 as SGHNT and CDR2 as YYREEE (reference sequence). This CDR3 comprises 15 residues. V lost 3 bases to trimming and J lost 5 bases, with 15 bases between them. CDR3 residues: CASSSTGGKNNEQFF. CDR3 nucleotides: TGTGCCAGCAGCTCTACTGGCGGGAAGAACAATGAGCAGTTCTTC.

This clone was seen only a few times. The rearrangement links TRBV7-3 to TRBJ1-1; 9 nucleotides agree with TRBD1. J gave up 3 bases and V 5 bases, and 13 bases lay outside the gene matches. Germline-derived CDR1 and CDR2 are SGHTA and FQGTGA. CDR3 size: 17 residues. The CDR3 spells CASSTTGGPLMDTEAFF. The CDR3 DNA follows: TGTGCCAGCAGCACAACAGGGGGCCCCCTTATGGACACTGAAGCTTTCTTT.

This clone was counted a few times. The chain recombines TRBV18 with TRBJ1-4; D is possibly TRBD1 (6 bases). The germline gives CDR1 KGHSH, CDR2 LQKENI. CDR3 size: 17 residues. Trimming stripped 2 bases from V and 0 bases from J, with 13 bases between. This CDR3 reads CASSPMDSAATNEKLFF. CDR3 in DNA: TGTGCCAGCTCACCAATGGACAGCGCGGCAACTAATGAAAAACTGTTTTTT.

The V call is TRBV30, the J call TRBJ2-1; the D gene is possibly TRBD2 (6 bases). In germline, CDR1 is GTSNPN, CDR2 SVGIG (reference sequence). The V gene lost 4 bases and the J gene lost 4 bases, with 20 bases spanning the gap. CDR3 size: 16 residues. Here the CDR3 reads CAWTKAPGGPYNEQFF. The CDR3 DNA reads as TGTGCCTGGACCAAGGCTCCCGGGGGACCTTACAATGAGCAGTTCTTC.

This clone was found a few times. V and J are TRBV5-1 and TRBJ2-3; 7 bases are a match to TRBD2. Losses at the gene ends were 3 bases for V and 2 bases for J; bases not matched to a gene: 3. Per germline, CDR1 SGHRS and CDR2 YFSETQ. The CDR3 extends over 14 amino acids. This chain's CDR3 is CASSSSGHTDTQYF. CDR3 DNA: TGCGCCAGCAGCTCTAGCGGACACACAGATACGCAGTATTTT.

The J gene is TRBJ2-1, the V gene TRBV7-2, with D uncertain. V was cut by 3 bases and J by 9 bases, with 12 bases left in between. Germline values: CDR1 SGHTA, CDR2 FQGNSA. The CDR3 has 13 amino acids. In DNA, the CDR3 is TGTGCCAGCAGCTTTAGTCTAGATGGTGAGCAGTTCTTC. This translates into CASSFSLDGEQFF.

This clone was counted a few times. The chain recombines TRBV19 with TRBJ2-6; D may be TRBD2 (5 bases). Germline CDR1 is LNHDA and CDR2 is SQIVND (reference sequence). Trimming left V 4 bases short and J 1 base short, with 5 bases between. CDR3 size: 14 residues. CDR3 in amino acids: CASSSGSGANVLTF. CDR3 coding DNA: TGTGCCAGTAGTAGCGGGTCTGGGGCCAACGTCCTGACTTTC.

This clone turned up a few times. The chain couples TRBV5-1 to TRBJ2-3; D is ambiguous. The CDR3 is 15 residues long. Germline CDR1 SGHRS, CDR2 YFSETQ. The V end lost 5 bases, the J end lost 3 bases, and 16 bases lay between the germline ends. In nucleotides, the CDR3 is TGCGCCAGCAGTTATCGGCGGATTGTAACAGATACGCAGTATTTT. It is translated as CASSYRRIVTDTQYF.

This clone was counted a few times. The gene calls are TRBV29-1 and TRBJ1-6, with D uncertain. The germline V gene has CDR1 SQVTM and CDR2 ANQGSEA. The CDR3 length is 13 residues. Trimming shortened V by 6 bases and J by 7 bases, and 13 bases separated the two germline ends. This CDR3 reads CSVRETSNSPLHF. CDR3 nucleotides: TGCAGCGTCCGGGAGACTTCCAATTCACCCCTCCACTTT.

This clone was seen more than once but under ten times. The DNA for the CDR3 is TGTGCCAGCAGTCCGGACAGGGTCTACTTCTGGTGTGATCAGCCCCAGCATTTT. Its translation is CASSPDRVYFWCDQPQHF. The rearrangement links TRBV7-2 to TRBJ1-5, with 8 bases aligning to TRBD1. CDR3 length equals 18 residues. In germline, CDR1 is SGHTA, CDR2 FQGNSA. J lost 5 bases, V lost 6 bases, and 18 bases had no gene match. The variable domain in full, with the rest retrieved from reference TRBV7-2 and TRBJ1-5, is GAGVSQSPSNKVTEKGKDVELRCDPISGHTALYWYRQSLGQGLEFLIYFQGNSAPDKSGLPSDRFSAERTGGSVSTLTIQRTQQEDSAVYLCASSPDRVYFWCDQPQHFGDGTRLSIL.

The chain joins TRBV6-1 to TRBJ2-7, with D possibly matching TRBD2 (6 bases). Per the germline V gene, CDR1 is MNHNS and CDR2 is SASEGT. The CDR3 has 14 residues. The ends were cut back, 6 bases at V and 8 bases at J, with 20 bases in the middle. CDR3 bases: TGTGCCAGCAGCGAGCACCCGGGACTCGGGCAGCAGTACTTC. As protein: CASSEHPGLGQQYF.

A few counts support this clone. The rearrangement links TRBV6-5 to TRBJ1-2, with D unclear. The CDR3 extends over 12 amino acids. The ends were cut back, 8 bases at V and 4 bases at J, with 11 bases in the middle. Germline V gene sequence: CDR1 MNHEY, CDR2 SVGAGI. The CDR3: CASWRVGYGYTF. The DNA of the CDR3 is TGTGCCAGCTGGCGGGTCGGCTATGGCTACACCTTC.

This clone turned up a few times. The chain couples TRBV18 to TRBJ2-2, with 10 bases that match TRBD1. Germline V gene lookup returns CDR1 KGHSH and CDR2 LQKENI. CDR3 length: 16 residues. Trimming took 5 bases from V and 2 from J; bases not matched to a gene: 5. The CDR3 DNA sequence: TGTGCCAGCTCATCCAGGACAGGGGGAAACACCGGGGAGCTGTTTTTT. The encoded protein is CASSSRTGGNTGELFF.

This clone was counted a few times. J is TRBJ2-3 and V is TRBV4-2, with a weak D call TRBD2 (6 bases). V lost 0 bases and J 2 bases, leaving 15 bases between the germline ends. Germline lookup yields CDR1 LGHNA and CDR2 YNFKEQ. This CDR3 spans 17 amino acids. CDR3 in amino acids: CASSQEGAAGHTDTQYF. CDR3 coding DNA: TGTGCCAGCAGCCAAGAGGGTGCGGCGGGGCACACAGATACGCAGTATTTT.

The rearrangement uses TRBV19 and TRBJ2-4; 11 positions match TRBD2. Germline V gene lookup returns CDR1 LNHDA and CDR2 SQIVND (reference sequence). V shed 6 bases and J 8 bases; nucleotides not matched to a gene: 6. This CDR3 has 14 amino acids. CDR3 bases: TGTGCCAGTAGCCTCACTAGCGGGGGATACATTCAGTACTTC. The encoded protein is CASSLTSGGYIQYF. The variable domain in full, with the rest retrieved from reference TRBV19 and TRBJ2-4, is DGGITQSPKYLFRKEGQNVTLSCEQNLNHDAMYWYRQDPGQGLRLIYYSQIVNDFQKGDIAEGYSVSREKKESFPLTVTSAQKNPTAFYLCASSLTSGGYIQYFGAGTRLSVL.

The rearrangement links TRBV7-2 to TRBJ2-1; 8 nucleotides align to TRBD2. This CDR3 spans 15 amino acids. Germline lookup yields CDR1 SGHTA and CDR2 FQGNSA. J lost 6 bases, V lost 2 bases, and 6 bases had no gene match. DNA for the CDR3: TGTGCCAGCAGCTTAAGGGGCGGGGGGTTCAATGAGCAGTTCTTC. Its protein product is CASSLRGGGFNEQFF.